The 10 T cell receptor beta chains presented below share a single source sample, sequenced in a study of blood T cell repertoires in COVID-19. The repertoire was sequenced with immunoSEQ multiplex PCR; TCRdb's copy has only in-frame clones and lacks some. The sample lists under 90,000 clones; about 80% were seen once. Sequenced material: peripheral blood. These TCRs come from a man aged 50-60 years with active or convalescent COVID-19.

This clone was counted once. V usage is TRBV6-1 and J usage is TRBJ2-5; tentative D call: TRBD1 (6 bases). This CDR3 comprises 15 residues. Trimming took off 2 bases at V and 2 bases at J, with 12 bases between the two ends. Germline V gene sequence: CDR1 MNHNS, CDR2 SASEGT. The CDR3 spells CASSEMPGVQETQYF. The CDR3 region has the DNA TGTGCCAGCAGTGAAATGCCAGGGGTACAAGAGACCCAGTACTTC.

This chain uses TRBV19 with TRBJ2-7, with D possibly TRBD1 on 6 matching bases. Trimming shortened V by 5 bases and J by 5 bases, and 19 bases separated the two germline ends. The germline V gene encodes CDR1 LNHDA and CDR2 SQIVND (reference sequence). The CDR3 totals 15 residues. CDR3 nucleotide sequence: TGTGCCAGTAGTCCCCAACAGGGAGCTTCGCACGAGCAGTACTTC. It encodes CASSPQQGASHEQYF.

The chain employs TRBV6-5 and TRBJ1-2; possible D gene TRBD1, 6 bases. CDR3 size: 14 residues. The V end was cut by 8 bases, the J end by 5 bases, with 18 bases between. CDR1 is MNHEY and CDR2 is SVGAGI in the germline V gene. In DNA form, the CDR3 reads TGTGCCAGCGGATCACAGGGAGGGGGATATGGCTACACCTTC. Translating it yields CASGSQGGGYGYTF.

This clone occurred a few times. The chain recombines TRBV6-1 with TRBJ1-3; D gene ambiguous. V was shortened by 2 bases and J by 0 bases, with 11 bases between the two germline ends. This CDR3 has 16 amino acids. Germline V lookup: CDR1 MNHNS, CDR2 SASEGT. This CDR3 is CASSEFSASSGNTIYF. Here the CDR3 DNA reads TGTGCCAGCAGTGAATTCTCGGCTAGCTCTGGAAACACCATATATTTT.

The V gene is TRBV9, the J gene TRBJ1-5; D gene uncertain. There are 15 residues in the CDR3. Trimming pared 0 bases from V and 3 bases from J, leaving 10 bases between. CDR1 SGDLS and CDR2 YYNGEE come from the germline V gene. The CDR3 nucleotides are TGTGCCAGCAGCGTAGCTGGTCAGGTCAATCAGCCCCAGCATTTT. Its protein is CASSVAGQVNQPQHF.

The V call is TRBV6-1, the J call TRBJ2-5; 7 positions match TRBD2. The germline CDR1 and CDR2 sequences are MNHNS and SASEGT. After removal of 9 bases from V and 6 bases from J, the junction contained 7 bases not matched to a gene. The CDR3 totals 12 residues. CDR3 nucleotides: TGTGCCAGTGCCGGGGGGTCTAAGACCCAGTACTTC. Translated, it gives CASAGGSKTQYF.

The chain recombines TRBV29-1 with TRBJ1-4, with D hard to call. Trimming stripped 4 bases from V and 0 bases from J, with 12 bases between. In germline, CDR1 is SQVTM, CDR2 ANQGSEA. This CDR3 has 15 amino acids. The DNA for the CDR3 is TGCAGCGTTGCGGCAGGTTCCACAACTAATGAAAAACTGTTTTTT. Its protein is CSVAAGSTTNEKLFF.

This rearrangement joins TRBV6-1 to TRBJ1-2; 10 nucleotides align to TRBD1. With 6 bases clipped from V and 8 bases from J, the junction kept 12 bases outside the gene matches. This CDR3 has 15 amino acids. Germline assignment: CDR1 MNHNS and CDR2 SASEGT. The CDR3: CASRIRDRGREGYTF. DNA of the CDR3: TGTGCCAGCAGGATCCGGGACAGGGGTAGAGAGGGCTACACCTTC.

This clone was found a few times. This rearrangement joins TRBV5-1 to TRBJ2-7; no definite D call. CDR1 and CDR2 (germline): SGHRS, YFSETQ. V dropped 0 bases and J dropped 10 bases, with 14 bases sitting between them. This CDR3 has 13 residues. CDR3 sequence (DNA): TGCGCCAGCAGCTTGGCCGAGGAAGGTAGCCAGTACTTC. Its protein is CASSLAEEGSQYF.

This clone turned up a few times. This chain connects TRBV6-5 to TRBJ1-5; 9 nucleotides agree with TRBD1. The CDR3 has 15 residues. The germline CDR1 and CDR2 sequences are MNHEY and SVGAGI. After removal of 7 bases from V and 1 base from J, the junction contained 5 bases not matched to a gene. The CDR3 bases are TGTGCCAGCACTCCGACAGGGGGAAGCAATCAGCCCCAGCATTTT. It translates to CASTPTGGSNQPQHF.